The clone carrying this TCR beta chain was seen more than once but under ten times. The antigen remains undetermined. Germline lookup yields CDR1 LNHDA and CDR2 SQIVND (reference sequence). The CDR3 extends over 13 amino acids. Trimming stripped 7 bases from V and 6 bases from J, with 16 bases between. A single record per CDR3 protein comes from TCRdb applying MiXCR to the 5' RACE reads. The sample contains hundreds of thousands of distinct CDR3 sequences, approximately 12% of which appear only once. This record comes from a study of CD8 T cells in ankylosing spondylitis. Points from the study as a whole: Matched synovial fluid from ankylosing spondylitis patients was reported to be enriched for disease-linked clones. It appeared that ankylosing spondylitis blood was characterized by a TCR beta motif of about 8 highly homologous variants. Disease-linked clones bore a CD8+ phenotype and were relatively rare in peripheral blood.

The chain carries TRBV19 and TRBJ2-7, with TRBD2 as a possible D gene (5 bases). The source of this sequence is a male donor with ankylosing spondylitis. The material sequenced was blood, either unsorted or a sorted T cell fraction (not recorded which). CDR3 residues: CASTDEERGEQYF. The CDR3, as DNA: TGTGCCAGTACGGACGAGGAACGGGGCGAGCAGTACTTC.